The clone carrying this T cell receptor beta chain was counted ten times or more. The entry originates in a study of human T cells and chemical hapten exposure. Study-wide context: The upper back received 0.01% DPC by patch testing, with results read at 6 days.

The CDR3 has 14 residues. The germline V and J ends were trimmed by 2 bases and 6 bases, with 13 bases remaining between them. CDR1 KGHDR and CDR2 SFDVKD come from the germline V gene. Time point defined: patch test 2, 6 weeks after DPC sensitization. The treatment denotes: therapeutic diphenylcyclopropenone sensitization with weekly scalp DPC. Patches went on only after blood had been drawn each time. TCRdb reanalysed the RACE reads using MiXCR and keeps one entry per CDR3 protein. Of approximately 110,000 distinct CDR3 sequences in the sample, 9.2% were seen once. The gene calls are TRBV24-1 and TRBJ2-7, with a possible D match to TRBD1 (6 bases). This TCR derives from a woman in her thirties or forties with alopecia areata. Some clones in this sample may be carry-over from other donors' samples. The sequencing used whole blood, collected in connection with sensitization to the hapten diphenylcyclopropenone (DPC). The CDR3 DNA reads TGTGCCACCAGTGATTCGAACACAGGGAGCGAGCAGTACTTC. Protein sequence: CATSDSNTGSEQYF.